The 3 T cell receptor beta chains given below trace back to one sample, sequenced in a study of Ad26.COV2.S vaccination and SARS-CoV-2 variants. TCRdb's copy holds only in-frame clones and misses some; the assay was immunoSEQ multiplex PCR. The data contain some 390,000 clones, 80% to 90% of them singletons. Described treatment: about 20 received Ad26.COV2.S at low or high dose, single or two shots; roughly five received placebo; per-sample allocation not given. Day 63 after the first vaccine or placebo injection was the time point for sampling. The source was peripheral blood, collected in a trial of Ad26.COV2.S vaccine versus placebo. All receptors come from a person between 18 and 65 years old who received the Ad26.COV2.S COVID-19 vaccine or a placebo.

This chain uses TRBV27 with TRBJ2-2; 7 positions agree with TRBD1. CDR3 length: 16 residues. Germline loops: CDR1 MNHEY, CDR2 SMNVEV (reference sequence). V was clipped by 3 bases and J by 6 bases; unmatched bases: 10. CDR3 bases: TGTGCCAGCAGTTTCTACGGGACAGCTTCGGCCGGGGAGCTGTTTTTT. Protein: CASSFYGTASAGELFF.

The J gene is TRBJ1-5, the V gene TRBV4-1, with 8 bases fitting TRBD1. The CDR3 sequence is 18 residues long. The trim removed 0 bases at V and 3 bases at J, leaving 10 bases unmatched. CDR1 is MGHRA, CDR2 YSYEKL, per germline. In DNA form, the CDR3 reads TGCGCCAGCAGCCAAGAGCTGCCGACAGGGGCCTACAATCAGCCCCAGCATTTT. Translated, it gives CASSQELPTGAYNQPQHF.

This chain connects TRBV25-1 to TRBJ1-2; D remains unclear. V was pared by 0 bases and J by 9 bases, with 11 bases between. The CDR3 is 13 residues long. Germline-derived CDR1 and CDR2 are MGHDK and SYGVNS. Here the CDR3 DNA reads TGTGCCAGCAGTGAATATGGGGAGGAGAGCTACACCTTC. Its protein product is CASSEYGEESYTF.